Sequencing of this T cell receptor beta chain was carried out in a study of early T cells in non-severe SARS-CoV-2 infection. As for the study in general: The study sequenced bulk RNA from unsorted whole blood, with chains unpaired.

TCRdb re-called the 5' RACE reads with MiXCR, one entry per CDR3 protein. This sample yields about 37,000 distinct CDR3 sequences, of which roughly 7.9% are seen a single time; 9.5% to 15% belongs to the top ten. Germline V lookup: CDR1 MNHEY, CDR2 SVGEGT. The junction had 4 bases not matched to a gene; V was cut back by 8 bases and J by 0 bases. The CDR3 length is 14 residues. The receptor's source is an adult who was a healthcare worker with PCR-confirmed SARS-CoV-2 infection or an uninfected control (not recorded which). V and J are TRBV6-2 or TRBV6-3 and TRBJ1-5, with 7 positions matching TRBD1. Sequencing used whole blood, obtained at baseline. The CDR3: CASGYRGSNQPQHF. DNA for the CDR3: TGTGCCAGCGGATACAGGGGTAGCAATCAGCCCCAGCATTTT.